The T cell receptor beta chain under discussion was sequenced for a study of T cell responses to AZD1222 COVID-19 vaccine. Notes on the study in general: The peak T cell response came first, and repertoires were sampled only after it.

Libraries were prepared by immunoSEQ multiplex PCR; TCRdb keeps only in-frame clonotypes and omits some of them. Seen here are about 130,000 clones, roughly nine tenths observed once, and the top ten hold about 9.9%. Germline CDR1 reads SNHLY; CDR2 reads FYNNEI. The CDR3 is made up of 12 amino acids. The V and J ends lost 8 bases and 9 bases respectively, with 13 bases between them. As for this clone: Its antigen is unknown.

The source is an adult who received the AZD1222 COVID-19 vaccine. The specimen comprised peripheral blood, sampled 28 days after the second AZD1222 dose. The V and J genes are TRBV2 and TRBJ1-4; D is possibly TRBD1 (5 bases). For the CDR3, the DNA is TGTGCCAGCGGTCAGGTGGGGCAAAAACTGTTTTTT. This codes for CASGQVGQKLFF.